This is a list of T cell receptor beta chains from one sample in a study of blood T cell repertoires in COVID-19. Clones were read by immunoSEQ multiplex PCR, and TCRdb kept only the in-frame ones, dropping some. Counted here are roughly 250,000 clones, approximately 90% occurring once; the ten biggest clones make up about 0.99%. Sequenced material: peripheral blood. The origin of the receptors is a woman aged 40 to 49 who had recovered from COVID-19. Each CDR3 is given with its conserved first and last residue. The D gene is left open where the match is weak. Size tells how often a clone was seen (once, few, many) or the class of an expanded clone, and some rows leave it out.

j_call clone_size d_call v_call cdr3_aa cdr3_nt
TRBJ1-2 . TRBD1 TRBV4-1 CASSLGTDFYGYTF TGCGCCAGTAGCCTCGGGACAGACTTCTATGGCTACACCTTC
TRBJ2-5 . TRBD2 TRBV6-5 CASTRGLARQETQYF TGTGCCAGCACAAGGGGACTAGCGCGACAAGAGACCCAGTACTTC
TRBJ2-1 . TRBD2 TRBV20-1 CSAPGGDYPIF TGCAGTGCCCCCGGGGGGGACTATCCCATCTTC
TRBJ2-5 . TRBD2 TRBV12-5 CASRRGGEETQYF TGTGCTAGTCGTCGGGGGGGAGAAGAGACCCAGTACTTC
TRBJ1-5 . . TRBV19 CASRGETGDQPQHF TGTGCCAGTAGGGGGGAGACGGGGGATCAGCCCCAGCATTTT
TRBJ1-2 . . TRBV28 CASGGARYGYTF TGTGCCAGCGGGGGGGCGCGGTATGGCTACACCTTC
TRBJ2-7 . TRBD1 TRBV2 CASSAGTGHYEQYF TGTGCCAGCAGCGCCGGGACAGGGCACTACGAGCAGTACTTC
TRBJ2-1 . TRBD2 TRBV5-4 CASSSGAGGNGGEQFF TGTGCCAGCAGCTCGGGGGCGGGAGGGAATGGCGGAGAGCAGTTCTTC
TRBJ1-5 . . TRBV2 CASRPTLRANQPQHF TGTGCCAGCAGGCCAACCCTCAGGGCCAATCAGCCCCAGCATTTT
TRBJ1-1 . . TRBV19 CASRPQGKGNTEAFF TGTGCCAGTAGACCCCAGGGGAAGGGGAACACTGAAGCTTTCTTT
TRBJ2-2 . TRBD2 TRBV7-2 CASSPGLAGVGELFF TGTGCCAGCAGCCCGGGACTAGCGGGAGTGGGGGAGCTGTTTTTT
TRBJ1-2 . TRBD1 TRBV4-1 CASSPQWWTGKIYGYTF TGCGCCAGCAGCCCCCAGTGGTGGACAGGGAAAATTTATGGCTACACCTTC
TRBJ2-1 . TRBD2 TRBV4-1 CASSRTSGPEQFF TGCGCCAGCAGCCGGACTAGCGGGCCCGAGCAGTTCTTC
TRBJ1-1 once . TRBV5-1 CASSFQGFMNTEAFF TGCGCCAGCAGCTTCCAGGGTTTCATGAACACTGAAGCTTTCTTT
TRBJ2-3 . . TRBV4-3 CASSQERRGTSTDTQYF TGCGCCAGCAGCCAAGAAAGGCGGGGCACGAGCACAGATACGCAGTATTTT
TRBJ1-5 . . TRBV2 CASRRGSNQPQHF TGTGCCAGCAGAAGGGGTAGCAATCAGCCCCAGCATTTT
TRBJ1-2 few TRBD1 TRBV30 CAWATGGSYGYTF TGTGCCTGGGCCACAGGGGGCAGCTATGGCTACACCTTC
TRBJ2-5 . TRBD2 TRBV6-1 CASSGASGRPQETQYF TGTGCCAGCAGTGGGGCTAGCGGGAGACCCCAAGAGACCCAGTACTTC
TRBJ2-3 . . TRBV5-1 CASSKGTGTLSTDTQYF TGCGCCAGCAGCAAAGGAACCGGGACACTCAGCACAGATACGCAGTATTTT
TRBJ2-1 . TRBD2 TRBV6-2/TRBV6-3 CASSYPAGPLAGSYNEQFF TGTGCCAGCAGTTACCCCGCTGGCCCACTAGCGGGGTCCTACAATGAGCAGTTCTTC
TRBJ2-1 . . TRBV27 CASSSLGNEQFF TGTGCCAGCAGCTCTCTCGGCAATGAGCAGTTCTTC
TRBJ2-5 . . TRBV10-3 CAISHGGRETQYF TGTGCCATCAGCCACGGGGGTCGAGAGACCCAGTACTTC
TRBJ2-1 . TRBD1 TRBV7-8 CASSNRDRPWNEQFF TGTGCCAGCAGTAACCGGGACAGACCGTGGAATGAGCAGTTCTTC
TRBJ1-2 . TRBD1 TRBV25-1 CASSPYAPGGTENYGYTF TGTGCCAGCAGTCCCTACGCCCCGGGAGGGACAGAGAACTATGGCTACACCTTC
TRBJ1-4 . . TRBV19 CATSAGRGNEKLFF TGTGCCACTAGTGCGGGGCGGGGCAATGAAAAACTGTTTTTT
TRBJ2-3 . . TRBV5-1 CASSLVGSPDTQYF TGCGCCAGCAGCTTGGTCGGTTCCCCAGATACGCAGTATTTT
TRBJ1-5 . . TRBV28 CASSLDSGVDQPQHF TGTGCCAGCAGTTTGGATTCGGGGGTAGATCAGCCCCAGCATTTT
TRBJ1-4 . . TRBV10-3 CAISPAAALGEKLFF TGTGCCATCAGCCCCGCCGCAGCCCTCGGGGAAAAACTGTTTTTT
TRBJ2-6 . . TRBV13 CASSFSVTDWGANVLTF TGTGCCAGCAGCTTTTCGGTGACGGACTGGGGGGCCAACGTCCTGACTTTC
TRBJ2-3 . TRBD2 TRBV20-1 CSASITSGWTGTDTQYF TGCAGTGCTAGTATCACTAGCGGGTGGACGGGCACAGATACGCAGTATTTT
TRBJ1-2 . TRBD1 TRBV18 CASSPGGQGKYGYTF TGTGCCAGCTCACCAGGCGGACAGGGGAAGTATGGCTACACCTTC
TRBJ2-5 . . TRBV7-2 CASSSAQFGETQYF TGTGCCAGCAGCTCGGCGCAGTTCGGGGAGACCCAGTACTTC
TRBJ2-7 . . TRBV11-3 CASSTETGYEQYF TGTGCCAGCAGCACAGAAACAGGGTACGAGCAGTACTTC
TRBJ2-1 . . TRBV19 CASSGFGSGEQFF TGTGCCAGTAGTGGATTCGGGTCGGGTGAGCAGTTCTTC
TRBJ1-2 . TRBD1 TRBV11-2 CASSQIRGPGYGYTF TGTGCCAGCAGCCAAATCAGGGGGCCGGGCTATGGCTACACCTTC
TRBJ1-2 . TRBD1 TRBV5-4 CASSIPGQGYVYGYTF TGTGCCAGCAGCATCCCGGGACAGGGTTATGTCTATGGCTACACCTTC
TRBJ2-7 . . TRBV19 CASSRDWGYEQYF TGTGCCAGTAGCCGGGACTGGGGCTACGAGCAGTACTTC
TRBJ2-1 . TRBD1 TRBV4-3 CASSQETGGGGQFF TGCGCCAGCAGCCAAGAGACAGGGGGCGGAGGGCAGTTCTTC
TRBJ2-7 . TRBD2 TRBV10-3 CAISGLAEAGEQYF TGTGCCATCAGTGGGCTAGCGGAGGCCGGGGAGCAGTACTTC
TRBJ2-3 . TRBD1 TRBV15 CATSRTGGITDTQYF TGTGCCACCAGCAGGACAGGGGGAATCACAGATACGCAGTATTTT
TRBJ2-5 . TRBD2 TRBV9 CASSPSGTQETQYF TGTGCCAGCAGCCCTAGCGGGACCCAAGAGACCCAGTACTTC
TRBJ2-1 . . TRBV14 CASSPRLGNEQFF TGTGCCAGCAGCCCCCGACTAGGTAATGAGCAGTTCTTC
TRBJ2-3 . TRBD2 TRBV19 CASSIGAGGQYF TGTGCCAGTAGTATTGGGGCGGGGGGGCAGTATTTT
TRBJ2-1 few TRBD2 TRBV6-2/TRBV6-3 CASSPQRGGSYNEQFF TGTGCCAGCAGCCCACAGCGGGGGGGATCCTACAATGAGCAGTTCTTC
TRBJ2-6 . . TRBV21-1 CASNPDRALSGANVLTF TGTGCCAGCAACCCGGACAGGGCCCTCTCTGGGGCCAACGTCCTGACTTTC
TRBJ1-2 once . TRBV27 CASSLRSSYGYTF TGTGCCAGCAGTTTGAGGTCGAGCTATGGCTACACCTTC
TRBJ2-2 . . TRBV4-1 CASPYRSNTGELFF TGCGCCAGCCCCTACCGGTCGAACACCGGGGAGCTGTTTTTT
TRBJ2-2 many TRBD2 TRBV5-1 CASSRTSGPNTGELFF TGCGCCAGCAGCCGGACTAGCGGGCCTAACACCGGGGAGCTGTTTTTT
TRBJ1-3 . . TRBV21-1 CASNPHPGTGKLRPGNTIYF TGTGCCAGCAACCCCCATCCCGGGACAGGAAAATTGCGTCCTGGAAACACCATATATTTT
TRBJ1-2 . TRBD1 TRBV7-9 CASSRSGQGEAGYTF TGTGCCAGCAGCCGAAGCGGGCAGGGGGAAGCAGGCTACACCTTC
TRBJ1-2 few . TRBV19 CASTLNYGYTF TGTGCCAGTACCCTTAACTATGGCTACACCTTC
TRBJ2-7 . TRBD1 TRBV7-6 CASSSLPGQTYEQYF TGTGCCAGCAGCTCATTACCGGGACAGACCTACGAGCAGTACTTC
TRBJ1-5 . . TRBV24-1 CATSSLPGEHSNQPQHF TGTGCCACCAGTTCGCTCCCGGGGGAACATAGCAATCAGCCCCAGCATTTT
TRBJ2-5 . . TRBV21-1 CASSKWKREGRETQYF TGTGCCAGCAGCAAATGGAAGCGGGAGGGGAGGGAGACCCAGTACTTC
TRBJ2-3 . TRBD2 TRBV7-9 CASSSPAGGATDTQYF TGTGCCAGCAGCTCCCCGGCGGGGGGCGCCACAGATACGCAGTATTTT